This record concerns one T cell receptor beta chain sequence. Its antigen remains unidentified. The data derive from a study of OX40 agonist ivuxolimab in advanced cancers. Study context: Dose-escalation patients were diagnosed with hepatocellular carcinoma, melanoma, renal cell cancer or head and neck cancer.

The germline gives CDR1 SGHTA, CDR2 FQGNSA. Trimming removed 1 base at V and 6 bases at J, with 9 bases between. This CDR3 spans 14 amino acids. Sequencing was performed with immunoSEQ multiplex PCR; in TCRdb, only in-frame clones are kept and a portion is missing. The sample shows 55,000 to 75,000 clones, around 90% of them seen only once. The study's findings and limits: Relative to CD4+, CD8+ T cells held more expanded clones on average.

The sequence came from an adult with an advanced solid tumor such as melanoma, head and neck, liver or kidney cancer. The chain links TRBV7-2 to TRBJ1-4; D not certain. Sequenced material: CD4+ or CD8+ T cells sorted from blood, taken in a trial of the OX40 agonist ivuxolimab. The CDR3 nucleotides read TGTGCCAGCAGCTTAGTCGGAGGCGATGAAAAACTGTTTTTT. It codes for CASSLVGGDEKLFF.